One sample yielded the 10 T cell receptor beta chains listed below, sequenced in a study of blood T cells in healthy people across ages. A sample-barcoded 5' primer and a J-beta primer mix were used in a second PCR of roughly 7 to 11 cycles. TCRdb processed the 5' RACE reads anew with MiXCR; each CDR3 protein has one entry. The sample has hundreds of thousands of distinct CDR3 sequences; approximately 50% are singletons. Sequences were obtained from blood. These receptors came from a woman aged 55-70 years in good health.

This chain links TRBV20-1 with TRBJ2-1; no clear D. V was clipped by 0 bases and J by 3 bases, with 12 bases between them. CDR3 size: 15 residues. Germline CDR1 and CDR2: DFQATT and SNEGSKA (reference sequence). The CDR3, as DNA: TGCAGTGCTAGAGATATTGCTAGGGACTACAATGAGCAGTTCTTC. Amino acid sequence: CSARDIARDYNEQFF.

The chain is built from TRBV10-3 and TRBJ2-1; D not certain. CDR1 and CDR2 (germline): ENHRY, SYGVKD. This CDR3 has 15 residues. Trimming cost V 2 bases and J 1 base, with 9 bases left between them. CDR3 in amino acids: CAISETGPSYNEQFF. The CDR3, as DNA: TGTGCCATCAGTGAGACCGGGCCGTCCTACAATGAGCAGTTCTTC.

This clonotype was found a few times. The rearrangement links TRBV4-3 to TRBJ2-7; D tentatively fits TRBD1 or TRBD2 (5 bases each). With 6 bases removed from V and 5 bases from J, the gap between germline ends came to 17 bases. The CDR3 is 14 amino acids. Germline CDR1 and CDR2: LGHNA and YSLEER. In DNA form, the CDR3 reads TGCGCCAGCAGTCAGTTTGCGGGCAGGGACGAGCAGTACTTC. It codes for CASSQFAGRDEQYF.

This clonotype was observed a few times. The rearrangement uses TRBV5-1 and TRBJ2-7; 7 positions match TRBD2. Germline V CDR1 and CDR2: SGHRS, YFSETQ. This CDR3 spans 15 amino acids. Trimming removed 7 bases from V and 5 bases from J; junction bases left unmatched: 15. CDR3 nucleotides: TGCGCCAGCGGCCCGACGGGGGGTGTTTGGAACGAGCAGTACTTC. Its translation is CASGPTGGVWNEQYF.

This sequence joins TRBV28 and TRBJ2-1, with TRBD1 matching over 8 bases. Trimming cost V 2 bases and J 4 bases; bases outside gene matches: 10. Germline CDR1 reads MDHEN; CDR2 reads SYDVKM. The CDR3 loop spans 17 amino acids. The CDR3 here is CASSLAAAGTGYNEQFF. The CDR3 DNA is TGTGCCAGCAGTTTAGCGGCGGCCGGGACAGGTTACAATGAGCAGTTCTTC. Drawing the rest from reference TRBV28 and TRBJ2-1, the complete variable domain is DVKVTQSSRYLVKRTGEKVFLECVQDMDHENMFWYRQDPGLGLRLIYFSYDVKMKEKGDIPEGYSVSREKKERFSLILESASTNQTSMYLCASSLAAAGTGYNEQFFGPGTRLTVL.

The chain joins TRBV20-1 to TRBJ2-7; a weak D match, TRBD1 (5 bases). V lost 1 base and J 6 bases, leaving 7 bases between the germline ends. The CDR3 totals 11 residues. Germline CDR1 and CDR2: DFQATT and SNEGSKA (reference sequence). The CDR3 is CSARGGSEQYF. CDR3 bases: TGCAGTGCTAGAGGGGGCAGCGAGCAGTACTTC.

This clonotype was detected only a few times. The gene calls are TRBV28 and TRBJ2-3, with 7 bases identical to TRBD2. Unmatched junction bases numbered 7, after V lost 3 bases and J lost 4 bases. Germline V gene sequence: CDR1 MDHEN, CDR2 SYDVKM. The CDR3 contains 15 residues. In DNA form, the CDR3 reads TGTGCCAGCAGTTTCTCGGGGAGGGGACCAGATACGCAGTATTTT. This gives the protein CASSFSGRGPDTQYF.

The sample holds one count of this clonotype. One end of the junction does not line up with germline, which may come from a read error. The chain couples TRBV11-2 to TRBJ2-3, with D hard to call. The CDR3 sequence is 12 residues long. Per germline, CDR1 SGHAT and CDR2 FQNNGV. The CDR3 protein is CTSSFTEDTQYF. In DNA form, the CDR3 reads TGTACCAGCAGCTTTACGGAAGATACGCAGTATTTT.

V gene TRBV14 combines with J gene TRBJ2-2; no clear D gene. CDR3 length: 16 amino acids. The germline CDR1 and CDR2 sequences are SGHDN and FVKESK. Trimming removed 0 bases from V and 0 bases from J, with 8 bases in between. CDR3 loop: CASSQDRAPNTGELFF. The CDR3 DNA is TGTGCCAGCAGCCAAGATCGGGCACCGAACACCGGGGAGCTGTTTTTT.

J is TRBJ2-3 and V is TRBV28; maybe TRBD1 (5 bases). Germline V lookup: CDR1 MDHEN, CDR2 SYDVKM. The CDR3 has 15 amino acids. The V and J ends lost 3 bases and 2 bases respectively, with 12 bases between them. Written as DNA, the CDR3 is TGTGCCAGCAGTTTGGCGTCCAGGGACACAGATACGCAGTATTTT. Its translation is CASSLASRDTDTQYF.